Shown below are 18 T cell receptor beta chains from a single sample sequenced in a study of blood T cell repertoires in COVID-19. The assay was immunoSEQ multiplex PCR, and TCRdb's table has in-frame clones only and misses some. The sample consists of about 230,000 clones, 85% to 90% of them appearing once. Sequencing was performed on PBMCs or T cells enriched from blood (not recorded which). The receptors stem from a young man who had recovered from COVID-19.

The CDR3 region is CAWSQGHRNTEAFF. The CDR3 nucleotides read TGTGCCTGGAGTCAGGGACACCGGAACACTGAAGCTTTCTTT. J is TRBJ1-1 and V is TRBV30; D is perhaps TRBD1 (6 bases). This CDR3 comprises 14 residues. V was pared by 2 bases and J by 1 base, with 11 bases between. Germline CDR1 reads GTSNPN; CDR2 reads SVGIG (reference sequence).

This clone was detected only a few times. The CDR3, as DNA: TGCGCCAGCAGCTCTCGACAGGGGGACACCGGGGAGCTGTTTTTT. It yields the protein CASSSRQGDTGELFF. The rearrangement joins TRBV5-1 to TRBJ2-2; 9 bases align to TRBD1. The CDR3 sequence is 15 residues long. V lost 3 bases and J lost 3; bases outside the gene matches: 3. The V gene's germline CDR1 is SGHRS and CDR2 YFSETQ.

This chain connects TRBV30 to TRBJ1-1; D unresolved. This CDR3 contains 12 residues. CDR1 GTSNPN and CDR2 SVGIG come from the germline V gene (reference sequence). V was clipped by 4 bases and J by 0 bases, with 6 bases between them. The CDR3 here is CAWIDMNTEAFF. The CDR3 DNA is TGTGCCTGGATAGACATGAACACTGAAGCTTTCTTT.

This chain links TRBV24-1 with TRBJ2-2, with TRBD1 identical over 10 bases. With V trimmed by 10 bases and J by 7 bases, 5 bases remained unmatched. This CDR3 is built from 13 residues. Germline-derived CDR1 and CDR2 are KGHDR and SFDVKD. The CDR3 nucleotides are TGTGCCACTCGACAGGGGGCTGACGGGGAGCTGTTTTTT. Translated: CATRQGADGELFF.

This sequence joins TRBV6-5 and TRBJ2-7; 7 bases fit TRBD2. The CDR3 covers 15 residues. The V and J ends lost 7 bases and 0 bases, in that order; junction bases with no gene match: 9. CDR1 is MNHEY, CDR2 SVGAGI, per germline. The CDR3, as DNA: TGTGCCAGCAAGCCAGCGGGGCTAGGCTCCTACGAGCAGTACTTC. The encoded protein is CASKPAGLGSYEQYF.

Only one count was recorded for this clone. The chain is built from TRBV27 and TRBJ1-5, with D possibly being TRBD1 (5 bases). Germline V gives CDR1 MNHEY, CDR2 SMNVEV (reference sequence). V dropped 5 bases and J dropped 3 bases, with 11 bases sitting between them. The CDR3 consists of 14 residues. CDR3 nucleotide sequence: TGTGCCAGCAGTGCGCAGGGATCCAATCAGCCCCAGCATTTT. Residues: CASSAQGSNQPQHF.

The J gene is TRBJ2-3, the V gene TRBV5-1; maybe TRBD1 (5 bases). Germline assignment: CDR1 SGHRS and CDR2 YFSETQ. V gave up 0 bases and J gave up 3 bases, with 8 bases separating them. The CDR3 has 14 residues. The CDR3 DNA sequence: TGCGCCAGCAGCTTGGCCCCAGGGACAGATACGCAGTATTTT. It is translated as CASSLAPGTDTQYF.

This chain uses TRBV27 with TRBJ2-4, with 11 bases aligning to TRBD1. The CDR3 runs 15 residues. V dropped 10 bases and J dropped 7; count of bases not matched to a gene: 12. Germline values: CDR1 MNHEY, CDR2 SMNVEV (reference sequence). As DNA, the CDR3 is TGTGCCACCTTGGACCGGACAGGGGGCAGTAACATTCAGTACTTC. Translation: CATLDRTGGSNIQYF.

This clone was seen once. The chain carries TRBV5-5 and TRBJ1-2; 7 bases map to TRBD1. The CDR3 totals 15 residues. With 4 bases clipped from V and 4 bases from J, the junction kept 10 bases outside the gene matches. CDR1 is SGHKS and CDR2 is YYEKEE in the germline V gene (reference sequence). CDR3 protein: CASSPTPGTVYGYTF. Here the CDR3 DNA reads TGTGCCAGCAGCCCGACTCCCGGGACAGTCTATGGCTACACCTTC.

The chain has TRBV19 and TRBJ1-1, with TRBD1 identical over 7 bases. Trimming at V came to 8 bases and at J to 5 bases, leaving 8 bases not matched to a gene. The germline CDR1 and CDR2 sequences are LNHDA and SQIVND (reference sequence). The CDR3 totals 13 residues. Here the CDR3 reads CASGTALGTEAFF. The DNA of the CDR3 is TGTGCCAGTGGGACAGCTTTGGGGACTGAAGCTTTCTTT.

This clone was recorded a few times. The rearrangement joins TRBV3-1 (or the pseudogene TRBV3-2) to TRBJ1-4, with D perhaps TRBD1 (5 bases). This CDR3 region has 13 residues. Per the germline V gene, CDR1 is LGHDT and CDR2 is YNNKEL (reference sequence). Trimming took 5 bases from V and 7 from J, leaving 11 bases between them. CDR3 sequence reads: CASSSAQGEKLFF. CDR3 bases: TGTGCCAGCAGCTCCGCTCAGGGTGAAAAACTGTTTTTT.

This clone was seen ten or more times. The chain employs TRBV2 and TRBJ1-2; D ambiguous. Looked up from germline, CDR1 is SNHLY and CDR2 is FYNNEI. The CDR3 totals 13 residues. V lost 4 bases and J 6 bases, leaving 12 bases between the germline ends. Written as DNA, the CDR3 is TGTGCCAGCAGTGCTCTAGCGGTTAATGGCTACACCTTC. Encoded protein: CASSALAVNGYTF. Complete variable domain (other parts from reference TRBV2 and TRBJ1-2): EPEVTQTPSHQVTQMGQEVILRCVPISNHLYFYWYRQILGQKVEFLVSFYNNEISEKSEIFDDQFSVERPDGSNFTLKIRSTKLEDSAMYFCASSALAVNGYTFGSGTRLTVV.

The V and J genes are TRBV10-3 and TRBJ2-3; a possible D gene is TRBD2 (7 bases). Germline V gives CDR1 ENHRY, CDR2 SYGVKD. The length of the CDR3 is 15 residues. The V end lost 5 bases, the J end lost 5 bases, and 17 bases lay between the germline ends. The CDR3 bases are TGTGCCATCAGTTCAAGTTGGGGGGGGCGAGATACGCAGTATTTT. Protein: CAISSSWGGRDTQYF.

This sequence joins TRBV5-1 and TRBJ1-2, with D possibly matching TRBD1 (5 bases). Per germline, CDR1 SGHRS and CDR2 YFSETQ. Trimming pared 0 bases from V and 8 bases from J, leaving 11 bases between. The length of the CDR3 is 13 residues. CDR3 loop: CASSLGQGKGYTF. The CDR3 nucleotides read TGCGCCAGCAGCTTGGGGCAGGGTAAAGGCTACACCTTC. Full variable domain (remainder filled in from reference TRBV5-1 and TRBJ1-2): KAGVTQTPRYLIKTRGQQVTLSCSPISGHRSVSWYQQTPGQGLQFLFEYFSETQRNKGNFPGRFSGRQFSNSRSEMNVSTLELGDSALYLCASSLGQGKGYTFGSGTRLTVV.

The gene calls are TRBV10-2 and TRBJ2-1; 10 positions match TRBD2. Unmatched junction bases numbered 11, after V lost 4 bases and J lost 2 bases. CDR3 length: 18 residues. Per the germline V gene, CDR1 is WSHSY and CDR2 is SAAADI. CDR3 sequence (DNA): TGCGCCAGCAGTGGGTCGGTAGCGGGGGGAATCACCTACAATGAGCAGTTCTTC. Its protein product is CASSGSVAGGITYNEQFF.

This chain links TRBV2 with TRBJ1-2; D is possibly TRBD1 (5 bases). The CDR3 sequence is 12 residues long. Germline values: CDR1 SNHLY, CDR2 FYNNEI. V lost 4 bases and J 8 bases, leaving 11 bases between the germline ends. The CDR3, as DNA: TGTGCCAGCAGTGGGACACGGCGAGGCTACACCTTC. This translates into CASSGTRRGYTF. Full variable domain (remainder filled in from reference TRBV2 and TRBJ1-2): EPEVTQTPSHQVTQMGQEVILRCVPISNHLYFYWYRQILGQKVEFLVSFYNNEISEKSEIFDDQFSVERPDGSNFTLKIRSTKLEDSAMYFCASSGTRRGYTFGSGTRLTVV.

This clone turned up a few times. This rearrangement joins TRBV5-1 to TRBJ1-2; D not resolved. The CDR3 is made up of 13 amino acids. V lost 4 bases, J lost 1 base, and 8 bases lay in between. Germline loops: CDR1 SGHRS, CDR2 YFSETQ. CDR3 residues: CASSTTGNYGYTF. CDR3 DNA: TGCGCCAGCAGCACGACTGGTAACTATGGCTACACCTTC.

The chain has TRBV1 and TRBJ2-5; the table's D call of TRBD2 was not tested on the DNA. TRBV1 is tagged as a pseudogene. The length of the CDR3 is 15 residues. The CDR3, as DNA: TGCACCAGCAGCCCCGAGCGGGAGGGAGGAGAGACCCAGTACTTC. It is translated as CTSSPEREGGETQYF.